Shown below are 6 T cell receptor beta chains from a single sample sequenced in a study of beta chain features in type 1 diabetes. These receptors have no identified antigens. Isolated RNA was reverse transcribed in full, so expressed TCRB transcripts were sequenced. Repertoires were generated with immunoSEQ multiplex PCR, while TCRdb's copy carries only in-frame clones and drops some. Counted here are 240,000 or so clones, around 21% occurring once; the ten biggest clones make up less than 0.035%. Overall study findings and caveats: For Type 1 diabetes patients, all four CD4+ subsets carried TCRB CDR3s that were moderately but significantly shorter.

The material sequenced was naive CD4+ T cells from blood. The receptors were sampled from a woman aged 40-49 years with type 1 diabetes.

The chain is built from TRBV7-3 and TRBJ2-5, with D perhaps TRBD1 (6 bases). Deletions cut 5 bases from V and 5 bases from J, with 18 bases between. CDR1 and CDR2 (germline): SGHTA, FQGTGA. This CDR3 has 15 amino acids. Here the CDR3 reads CASSPRGGGGETQYF. CDR3 nucleotides: TGTGCCAGCAGCCCTCGAGGGGGTGGTGGGGAGACCCAGTACTTC.

The table lists this clone with a few counts. The V and J genes are TRBV6-6 and TRBJ2-7; D may be TRBD1 (6 bases). The CDR3 runs to 15 residues. From germline, CDR1 is MNHNY and CDR2 SVGAGI (reference sequence). The ends were cut back, 4 bases at V and 3 bases at J, with 16 bases in the middle. This CDR3 reads CASSSPTGISYEQYF. CDR3 in DNA: TGTGCCAGCAGTTCCCCGACAGGAATAAGCTACGAGCAGTACTTC.

This chain connects TRBV28 to TRBJ1-5; tentative D call: TRBD1 (6 bases). Germline CDR1 MDHEN, CDR2 SYDVKM. The CDR3 runs 14 residues. V dropped 7 bases and J dropped 7 bases, with 17 bases sitting between them. The CDR3 region has the DNA TGTGCCAGCATCCTTACGGGTGGGGGCCAGCCCCAGCATTTT. Its protein product is CASILTGGGQPQHF.

This clone was seen more than once but under ten times. The chain joins TRBV28 to TRBJ2-1; possible D gene TRBD2, 5 bases. The CDR3 runs 15 residues. CDR1 MDHEN and CDR2 SYDVKM come from the germline V gene. V shed 7 bases and J shed 1 base, with 14 bases lying between them. The CDR3: CASKGGSGSYNEQFF. Here the CDR3 DNA reads TGTGCCAGCAAGGGCGGGTCGGGGTCCTACAATGAGCAGTTCTTC.

This clone was seen more than once but under ten times. V is TRBV4-2 and J is TRBJ1-5, with 9 positions matching TRBD1. The CDR3 contains 19 residues. J was trimmed by 4 bases and V by 1 base; bases with no gene match: 14. The germline V gene has CDR1 LGHNA and CDR2 YNFKEQ. The CDR3 sequence: CASSQVTQGARYENQPQHF. CDR3 DNA: TGTGCCAGCAGCCAAGTTACACAGGGGGCGCGTTACGAAAATCAGCCCCAGCATTTT.

The V call is TRBV7-9, the J call TRBJ2-7; D unresolved. Trimming left V 5 bases short and J 0 bases short, with 8 bases between. Germline CDR1 is SEHNR and CDR2 is FQNEAQ (reference sequence). The CDR3 length is 13 residues. The CDR3 loop is CASSAPSSYEQYF. In DNA form, the CDR3 reads TGTGCCAGCAGCGCCCCGAGCTCCTACGAGCAGTACTTC.